This TCR beta chain appears in the sequencing data of a study of cytomegalovirus exposure and HLA in healthy donors. Study-level results: Cytomegalovirus association was listed for 150 or so TCR beta chains. The likely origin of a cluster of highly shared sequence variants was a sequencing artifact. In a later analysis, specific HLA alleles were associated with over 15,000 TCR beta sequences at a 0.05 false discovery rate.

Turning to this clone: Its antigen is still unknown.

The V gene's germline CDR1 is MNHEY and CDR2 SVGAGI. The CDR3 is 15 amino acids. The V and J ends lost 6 bases and 4 bases, in that order; junction bases with no gene match: 7. Researchers ran the PCR with 60 Vbeta and 13 Jbeta primers. Here immunoSEQ multiplex PCR was the method, and the copy in TCRdb shows in-frame clones only, minus some. Seen here are approximately 180,000 clones, 81% observed once, and the top ten hold around 2%. This sequence was found in a man aged 18-30 years in good health and CMV-seronegative. V usage is TRBV6-5 and J usage is TRBJ2-7; 12 bases fit TRBD2. The sample consisted of PBMCs. The chain's CDR3 is CASRTRTSGTYEQYF. The CDR3 coding sequence is TGTGCCAGCAGGACCCGGACTAGCGGGACATACGAGCAGTACTTC.